This T cell receptor (beta chain) was profiled in a study of blood T cell repertoires in COVID-19. Study information: From the United States, Italy and Spain came samples of acute and convalescent COVID-19. T cells, B-cell-depleted T cells, or PBMCs supplied cDNA or gDNA.

V was clipped by 5 bases and J by 2 bases, with 7 bases between them. CDR1 and CDR2 (germline): SGDLS, YYNGEE. The CDR3 spans 12 residues. Per the authors' pipeline: Using reference gene primer amplification, nucleated cell counts were estimated. The table came from immunoSEQ multiplex PCR; TCRdb's copy has only in-frame clones and leaves some out. V, J and clone size reflect that table, while D and trimming were determined from the DNA. The data contain 300,000 to 350,000 clones, roughly 87% of them singletons. Sequenced: peripheral blood. The V call is TRBV9, the J call TRBJ1-2; TRBD1 might be the D (5 bases). The clonotype originates from a man between 18 and 29 years old with active or convalescent COVID-19. CDR3 nucleotide sequence: TGTGCCAGCAGGACAGCCAACTATGGCTACACCTTC. Protein sequence: CASRTANYGYTF.